This TCR beta chain was recovered during a study of CD8+ T cells in alopecia areata (dated 2018 in TCRdb). About the investigation overall: The treated patients, all with moderate-to-severe alopecia areata, were enrolled in an open-label pilot trial of oral tofacitinib given at 5 to 10 mg twice daily. In humans, TCRbeta sequencing was performed on scalp tissue and on sorted CD4+ and CD8+ peripheral blood T cells from healthy controls and from patients with patchy or totalis/universalis alopecia areata. RNA came from the PAXgene miRNA kit for fixed scalp, the miRNeasy kit for PBMCs, and the RNeasy kit for mouse skin. Biopsies were taken from tofacitinib-treated patients at baseline and again at 4 and 24 weeks into treatment, and several of those patients also had a later scalp biopsy. Scalp clonality was compared across normal scalp (n=4), patchy alopecia areata scalp (n=8), and alopecia totalis/universalis scalp (n=8). The SALT score, which quantifies the percentage of affected scalp surface area, was used to measure disease severity in treated patients. The study used high-throughput TCRbeta sequencing to examine T cell clonal expansion in alopecia areata, in both the C3H/HeJ mouse model and human patients. Patients received tofacitinib for 6 to 18 months and were then followed off drug for 6 months to check for delayed response and recurrence. Amplification of TCRbeta CDR3 regions was done by immunoSEQ multiplex PCR using 35 Vbeta forward primers and 13 Jbeta reverse primers.

The germline V gene sets CDR1 to MDHEN and CDR2 to SYDVKM. The germline ends are 12 bases apart after V is trimmed by 7 bases and J by 11 bases. CDR3 length: 11 amino acids, cysteine to phenylalanine. Only the CDR3 DNA is retained, 33 bases long and in frame from the first base. The treatment or condition label here, explained by the study, means: oral pan-JAK inhibitor, 5-10 mg twice daily. Lesional scalp punch biopsies and peripheral blood were collected from alopecia areata patients. PBMCs were separated by density centrifugation and stained for CD3, CD4 and CD8, after which CD4+ and CD8+ T cells were sorted on a FACSAria. To note about this clone: No cognate antigen has been identified for it. No quality values exist for individual bases; no much larger clone is one base distant.

The library was obtained by the immunoSEQ multiplex PCR assay. RNA was extracted from all samples and reverse transcribed into cDNA, which served as template for TCR sequencing. First-strand cDNA was synthesized using SuperScript III with a 2:1 mix of oligo-dT and random hexamers. A synthetic immune receptor repertoire was used to gauge amplification bias, and whatever bias remained was removed computationally. Concerning the study's data processing: After raw reads were preprocessed to remove errors, the CDR3 was defined following IMGT conventions as running from the conserved cysteine to phenylalanine. Clonality was computed by normalizing Shannon entropy by log2 of the number of productive unique TCRs and subtracting the result from 1. Scalp TCRbeta sequences were cross-referenced with sorted blood CD4 and CD8 repertoires so that the CD4 or CD8 identity of scalp clones could be inferred. TCRdb re-hosts the immuneACCESS table, in-frame sequences only. Its copies lack some clones; in the studies checked, an unresolved V gene accounts for under half of them, and the cause for the rest is not known. The V and J calls and the clone size are those of that table, but D and trimming were determined from the DNA. The sample table lists some 200,000 clones, approximately 47% of them with a count of one. The ten largest make up roughly 2.8% of the sample.

General findings and caveats noted by the study authors: Higher clonality and more expanded CD8+ clones were observed in lesional scalp than in normal scalp, particularly in alopecia totalis/universalis, a finding suggestive of antigenic drive. During tofacitinib treatment, many expanded lesional clones stuck around in both scalp and blood, and this persistence may partly explain why relapse happens after treatment is stopped. With tofacitinib, both scalp clonality and the number of expanded CD8+ clones among the top 100 scalp clones went down significantly. Shared TCR sequences between patients were less evident than in mice, which may be partly attributable to HLA diversity in the patient population. Because the treated cohort was small and had just a single nonresponder, larger studies are needed to establish links between baseline CD8+ expansion and response. Scalp TCR repertoire analysis is complicated because resident alphabeta T cells in normal human skin are also sequenced, whereas mouse skin is dominated by gammadelta T cells.

Source: CD4+ T cells sorted from blood, taken at approximately week 36, from a patient treated with tofacitinib. This sequence was found in a human donor with alopecia areata. The chain links TRBV28 with TRBJ1-5, and perhaps TRBD1 as D gene, on 5 matching bases. The CDR3 in this case is CASNGASAQHF. The DNA sequence is given as TGTGCCAGCAACGGGGCCTCGGCCCAGCATTTT.